This TCR beta chain was captured in a study of T cells after yellow fever vaccination. Study-level results: A large majority of primary-vaccination clones showed up again after the booster (about 97% CD4, 85% to 90% CD8).

MiXCR, run by TCRdb on the 5' RACE reads, gives a single entry per CDR3 protein. The repertoire holds around 500,000 distinct CDR3 sequences, with about a fifth as singletons. About this clonotype itself: The target antigen is unknown.

The junction had 9 bases not matched to a gene; V was cut back by 4 bases and J by 2 bases. In germline, CDR1 is SGHRS, CDR2 YFSETQ. The CDR3 is 16 amino acids. This sample comprised PBMCs, obtained about 21 days after the first yellow fever vaccination. The clonotype was recovered from a man between 18 and 29 years old who received the YFV17D yellow fever vaccine. V gene TRBV5-1 combines with J gene TRBJ2-3; 8 bases match TRBD2. The CDR3 DNA sequence: TGCGCCAGCAGCCGGGACGGGGGGGAGATCACAGATACGCAGTATTTT. This encodes CASSRDGGEITDTQYF.